The clone carrying this TCR beta chain was seen a single time. As yet, its antigen is unknown. The entry originates in a study of Tregs in tolerant kidney transplant recipients. Thawed PBMCs were FACS-sorted into unstimulated CD4+CD25+CD127- regulatory T cells, CD4+CD25- non-regulatory cells, CD4 and CD8 cells. Before regulatory T cell sorting, thawed PBMCs rested overnight at 37°C in 200 IU/ml IL-2. V trimming: 1 base; J trimming: 0 bases; junction bases outside the gene matches: 17. Germline loops: CDR1 SGHRS, CDR2 YFSETQ. This CDR3 has 21 amino acids. Broader study findings: Biological reproducibility was not directly addressed in this study.

TCRdb's copy holds only in-frame clones and misses some; the assay was immunoSEQ multiplex PCR. The sample consists of fewer than 20,000 clones, roughly 82% of them appearing once. The sample taken for sequencing was Tregs from blood. This receptor was identified in a human donor in good health. The rearrangement links TRBV5-1 to TRBJ1-4; TRBD1 agrees at 8 bases. The CDR3 bases are TGCGCCAGCAGCTTGCGTTTCGTAAGGACAGGGACAAACGCAACTAATGAAAAACTGTTTTTT. Its translation is CASSLRFVRTGTNATNEKLFF.